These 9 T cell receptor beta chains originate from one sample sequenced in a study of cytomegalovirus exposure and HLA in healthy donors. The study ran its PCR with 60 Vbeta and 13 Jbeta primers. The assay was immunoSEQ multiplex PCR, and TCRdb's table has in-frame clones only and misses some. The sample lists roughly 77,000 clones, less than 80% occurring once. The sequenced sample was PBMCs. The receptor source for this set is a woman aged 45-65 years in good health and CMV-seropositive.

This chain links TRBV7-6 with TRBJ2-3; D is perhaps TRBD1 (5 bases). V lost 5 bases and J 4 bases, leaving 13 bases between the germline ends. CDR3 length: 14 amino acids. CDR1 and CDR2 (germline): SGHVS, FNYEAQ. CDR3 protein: CASSPTGSADTQYF. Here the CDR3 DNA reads TGTGCCAGCAGCCCCACAGGATCCGCAGATACGCAGTATTTT.

CDR3 loop: CASSLDTGDGYTF. As DNA, the CDR3 is TGTGCCAGCAGCTTAGACACGGGGGATGGCTACACCTTC. The V call is TRBV7-9, the J call TRBJ1-2; D might be TRBD1 (5 bases). The CDR3 contains 13 residues. Trimming cost V 1 base and J 6 bases, with 9 bases left between them. Germline assignment: CDR1 SEHNR and CDR2 FQNEAQ (reference sequence).

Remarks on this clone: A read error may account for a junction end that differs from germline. The chain's CDR3 is CSSSAVRGTNEKLFF. In DNA, the CDR3 is TGTTCCAGCAGCGCCGTTAGGGGTACTAATGAAAAACTGTTTTTT. J is TRBJ1-4 and V is TRBV7-9, with D maybe TRBD1 (5 bases). Germline V gene sequence: CDR1 SEHNR, CDR2 FQNEAQ (reference sequence). The CDR3 consists of 15 residues.

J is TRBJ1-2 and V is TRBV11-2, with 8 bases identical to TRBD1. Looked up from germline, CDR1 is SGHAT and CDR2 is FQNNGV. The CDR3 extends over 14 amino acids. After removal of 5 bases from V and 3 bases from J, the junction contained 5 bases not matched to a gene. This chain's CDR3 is CASSLLQGDYGYTF. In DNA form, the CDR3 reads TGTGCCAGCAGCCTTCTACAGGGGGACTATGGCTACACCTTC.

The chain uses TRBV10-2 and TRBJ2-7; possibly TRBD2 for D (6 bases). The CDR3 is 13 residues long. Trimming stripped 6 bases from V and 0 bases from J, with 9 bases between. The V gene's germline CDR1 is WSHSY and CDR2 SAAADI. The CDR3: CASRRDFSYEQYV. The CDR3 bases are TGCGCCAGCAGGCGGGACTTCTCCTACGAGCAGTACGTC.

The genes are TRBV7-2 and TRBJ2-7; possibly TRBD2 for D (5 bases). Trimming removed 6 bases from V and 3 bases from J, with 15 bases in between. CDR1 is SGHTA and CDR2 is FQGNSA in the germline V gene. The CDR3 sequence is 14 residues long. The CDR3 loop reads CASSFLIGVYEQYF. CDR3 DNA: TGTGCCAGCAGTTTCTTAATCGGGGTCTACGAGCAGTACTTC.

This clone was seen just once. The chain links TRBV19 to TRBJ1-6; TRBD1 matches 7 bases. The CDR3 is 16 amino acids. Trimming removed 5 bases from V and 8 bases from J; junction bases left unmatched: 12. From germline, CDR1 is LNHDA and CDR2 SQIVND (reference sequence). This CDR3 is CASSASRDSQYSPLHF. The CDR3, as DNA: TGTGCCAGTAGTGCGTCCCGGGACAGCCAATATTCACCCCTCCACTTT.

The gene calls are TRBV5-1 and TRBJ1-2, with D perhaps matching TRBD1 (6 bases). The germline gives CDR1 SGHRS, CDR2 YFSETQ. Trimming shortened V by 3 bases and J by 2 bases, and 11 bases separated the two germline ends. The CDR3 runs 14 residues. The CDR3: CASSSSDSNYGYTF. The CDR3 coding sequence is TGCGCCAGCAGCTCCTCGGACAGCAACTATGGCTACACCTTC.

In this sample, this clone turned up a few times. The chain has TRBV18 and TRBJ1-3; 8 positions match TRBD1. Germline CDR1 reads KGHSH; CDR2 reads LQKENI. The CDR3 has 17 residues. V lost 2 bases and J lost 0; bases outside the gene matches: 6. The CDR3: CASSPGQGGYSGNTIYF. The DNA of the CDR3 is TGTGCCAGCTCACCAGGACAGGGAGGCTACTCTGGAAACACCATATATTTT.